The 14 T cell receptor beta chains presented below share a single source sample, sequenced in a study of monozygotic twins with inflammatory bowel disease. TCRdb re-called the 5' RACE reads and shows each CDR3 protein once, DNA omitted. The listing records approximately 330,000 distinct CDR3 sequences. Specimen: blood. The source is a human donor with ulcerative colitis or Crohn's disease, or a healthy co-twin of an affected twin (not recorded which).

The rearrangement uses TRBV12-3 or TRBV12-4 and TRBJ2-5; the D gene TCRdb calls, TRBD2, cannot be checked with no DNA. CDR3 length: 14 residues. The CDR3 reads CASSPSGGRETQYF.

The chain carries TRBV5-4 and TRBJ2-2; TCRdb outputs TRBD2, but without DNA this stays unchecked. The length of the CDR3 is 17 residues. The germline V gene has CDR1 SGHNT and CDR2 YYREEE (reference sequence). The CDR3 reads CASSLDELAGAGGELFF.

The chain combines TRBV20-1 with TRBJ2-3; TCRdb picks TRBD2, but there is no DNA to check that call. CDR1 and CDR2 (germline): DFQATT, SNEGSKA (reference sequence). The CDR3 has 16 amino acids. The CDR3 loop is CSAKSGTSVSTDTQYF.

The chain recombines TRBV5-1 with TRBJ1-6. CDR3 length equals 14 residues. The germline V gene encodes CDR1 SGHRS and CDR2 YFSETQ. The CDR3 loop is CASSEGRPGSPLHF.

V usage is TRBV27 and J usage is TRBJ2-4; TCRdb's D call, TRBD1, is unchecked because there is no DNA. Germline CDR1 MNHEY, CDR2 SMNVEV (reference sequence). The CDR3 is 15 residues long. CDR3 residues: CASSLQTGTKNIQYF.

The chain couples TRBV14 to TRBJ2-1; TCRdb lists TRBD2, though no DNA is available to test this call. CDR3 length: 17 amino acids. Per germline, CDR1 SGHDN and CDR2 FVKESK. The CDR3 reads CASSPHSSGGDYNEQFF.

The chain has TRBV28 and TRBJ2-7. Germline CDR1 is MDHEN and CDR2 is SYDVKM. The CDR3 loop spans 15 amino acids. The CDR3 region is CASSLSVRGSYEQYF.

CDR3 region: CASSSPDRDYEQYF. This sequence joins TRBV28 and TRBJ2-7; TCRdb's assignment of TRBD1 cannot be checked, as there is no DNA. Looked up from germline, CDR1 is MDHEN and CDR2 is SYDVKM. The CDR3 extends over 14 amino acids.

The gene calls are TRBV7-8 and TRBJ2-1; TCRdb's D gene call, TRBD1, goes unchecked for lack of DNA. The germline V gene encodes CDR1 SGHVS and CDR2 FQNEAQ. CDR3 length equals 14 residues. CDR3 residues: CASSSRADINEQFF.

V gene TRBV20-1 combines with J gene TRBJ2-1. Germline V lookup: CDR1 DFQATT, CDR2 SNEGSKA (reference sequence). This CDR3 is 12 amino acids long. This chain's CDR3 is CSARVHVDEQFF.

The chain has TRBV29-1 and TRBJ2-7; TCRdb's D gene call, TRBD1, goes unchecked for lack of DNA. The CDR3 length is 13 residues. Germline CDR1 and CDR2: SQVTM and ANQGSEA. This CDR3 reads CSADGGGRNEQYF.

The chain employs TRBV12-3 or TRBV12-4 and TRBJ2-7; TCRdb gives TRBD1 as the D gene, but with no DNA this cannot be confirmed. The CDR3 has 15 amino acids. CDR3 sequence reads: CASSPTRGGGGEQYF.

The CDR3 protein is CASSGRITDTQYF. The V gene is TRBV7-2, the J gene TRBJ2-3. CDR3 length equals 13 residues. Germline lookup yields CDR1 SGHTA and CDR2 FQGNSA.

The CDR3 loop reads CASSLLGAGGDVTYEQYF. This chain connects TRBV5-1 to TRBJ2-7; TCRdb's D call, TRBD1, is unchecked because there is no DNA. Germline lookup yields CDR1 SGHRS and CDR2 YFSETQ. The CDR3 runs 18 residues.